This note documents a single T cell receptor (beta chain) sequence. CDR3 length: 13 amino acids. Trimming stripped 11 bases from V and 4 bases from J, with 15 bases between. Germline values: CDR1 SNHLY, CDR2 FYNNEI. This sample is part of a study of blood T cell repertoires in COVID-19. Whole-study context: The United States, Italy and Spain provided the acute and convalescent COVID-19 samples.

The table came from immunoSEQ multiplex PCR; TCRdb's copy has only in-frame clones and leaves some out. This table holds 160,000 or so clones, 80% to 90% found once. This chain links TRBV2 with TRBJ1-3; TRBD1 is a possible D gene (5 bases). This TCR was recovered from a woman aged 70 to 79 with acute or convalescent COVID-19. The sequenced material came from peripheral blood. The chain's CDR3 is CASGGGFGNTIYF. The CDR3 bases are TGTGCCTCGGGGGGAGGGTTCGGAAACACCATATATTTT.